These T cell receptor beta chains were read from a single sample in a study of identical twins. TCRdb re-called the 5' RACE reads with MiXCR, one entry per CDR3 protein. The sample has 420,000 or so distinct CDR3 sequences, about a fifth seen once. The source material was naive T cells sorted from blood. These receptors were obtained from a man in his fifties or sixties in good health. Each CDR3 is given with its conserved first and last residue. The order of the fields is CDR3 length, J gene, clone size, V gene, CDR3 protein. Clone size appears in some rows only: once, few, many, or a class for an expanded clone.

15 TRBJ2-7 NA TRBV6-1 CASSEAPGDSYEQYF
14 TRBJ1-6 many TRBV7-2 CASSLREGNSPLHF
17 TRBJ2-5 few TRBV10-1 CASSESIVPGPQETQYF
17 TRBJ1-5 many TRBV19 CASSIVFGQTSNQPQHF
12 TRBJ2-3 few TRBV29-1 CSVGSETDTQYF
15 TRBJ2-7 many TRBV5-1 CASSLSGQGPYEQYF
14 TRBJ2-1 NA TRBV3-1 CASSQGLAGIEQFF
12 TRBJ2-1 many TRBV5-5 CASSWQGFEQFF
16 TRBJ2-3 NA TRBV5-1 CASSAVTGVTTDTQYF
14 TRBJ1-1 few TRBV27 CASSRDTRNTEAFF
13 TRBJ1-4 many TRBV28 CASSSPSYEKLFF
15 TRBJ2-7 few TRBV18 CASSPPGTGRYEQYF
16 TRBJ2-7 few TRBV5-1 CASSPSRTDLHYEQYF
16 TRBJ2-1 NA TRBV28 CASSRGGLAGVNEQFF
14 TRBJ2-4 NA TRBV14 CASSHLLEPHIQYF